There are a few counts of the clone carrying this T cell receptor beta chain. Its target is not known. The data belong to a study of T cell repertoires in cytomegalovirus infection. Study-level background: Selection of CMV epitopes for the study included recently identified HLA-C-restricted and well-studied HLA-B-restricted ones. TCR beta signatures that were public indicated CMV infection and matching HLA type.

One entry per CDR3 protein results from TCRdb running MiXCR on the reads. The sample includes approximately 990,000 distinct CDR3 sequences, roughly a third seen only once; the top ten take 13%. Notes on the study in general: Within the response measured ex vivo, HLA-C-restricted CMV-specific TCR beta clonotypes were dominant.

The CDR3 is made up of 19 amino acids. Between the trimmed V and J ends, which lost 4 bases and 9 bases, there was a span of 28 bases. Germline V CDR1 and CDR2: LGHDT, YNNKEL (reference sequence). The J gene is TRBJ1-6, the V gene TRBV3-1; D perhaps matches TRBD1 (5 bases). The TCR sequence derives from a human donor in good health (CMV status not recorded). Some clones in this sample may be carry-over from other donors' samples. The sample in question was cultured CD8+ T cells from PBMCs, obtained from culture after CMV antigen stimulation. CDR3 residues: CASSLTRDNRLKAGSPLHF. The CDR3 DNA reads TGTGCCAGCAGCCTAACCCGAGATAACAGGTTAAAGGCTGGTTCACCCCTCCACTTT.